This is a list of T cell receptor beta chains from one sample in a study of tumor and adjacent non-tumor tissue in lung cancer. TCRdb ran MiXCR on the multiplex PCR reads and lists one entry per CDR3 protein. Of 200,000 to 250,000 distinct CDR3 sequences detected, about two thirds appear once; the ten largest clones hold less than 25%. Sequenced: lung tumor tissue. The receptors here all came from a man aged 55 to 70 with non-small cell lung cancer. CDR3s include the opening cysteine and the closing phenylalanine or tryptophan. A D gene is named only where the DNA matches it firmly. A row's size may be missing; if present it is once, few, many or a size class.

d_gene: NA
v_gene: TRBV20-1
j_gene: TRBJ1-1
abundance: NA
CDR3aa: CSARSRHRTETFF
CDR3nt: TGCAGTGCTAGATCACGTCATAGGACTGAAACATTCTTT

d_gene: NA
v_gene: TRBV11-2
j_gene: TRBJ2-1
abundance: NA
CDR3aa: CANSGMTGSYNELFF
CDR3nt: TGTGCCAACAGCGGGATGACAGGCTCCTACAATGAGCTGTTCTTC

d_gene: TRBD2
v_gene: TRBV11-2
j_gene: TRBJ2-5
abundance: once
CDR3aa: CDSTQRGLETQYF
CDR3nt: TGTGATAGCACGCAGCGGGGGTTAGAGACCCAGTACTTC

d_gene: TRBD1
v_gene: TRBV12-3/TRBV12-4
j_gene: TRBJ2-3
abundance: NA
CDR3aa: CASSPRDRGDTQYF
CDR3nt: TGTGCCAGCAGTCCCCGGGACAGGGGGGATACGCAGTATTTT

d_gene: NA
v_gene: TRBV12-3/TRBV12-4
j_gene: TRBJ2-5
abundance: NA
CDR3aa: CGSSLAEWETQYF
CDR3nt: TGTGGCAGCAGTTTAGCTGAGTGGGAGACCCAGTACTTC

d_gene: NA
v_gene: TRBV4-2
j_gene: TRBJ2-5
abundance: NA
CDR3aa: CASSPGAVHETQYF
CDR3nt: TGTGCCAGCAGCCCCGGTGCGGTGCATGAGACCCAGTACTTC

d_gene: TRBD1
v_gene: TRBV10-1
j_gene: TRBJ2-1
abundance: many
CDR3aa: CASSPTGGGEQFF
CDR3nt: TGCGCCAGCAGTCCGACAGGGGGCGGTGAGCAGTTCTTC

d_gene: NA
v_gene: TRBV20-1
j_gene: TRBJ2-2
abundance: NA
CDR3aa: CSASSLGAGELFF
CDR3nt: TGCAGTGCTAGTTCCCTCGGGGCCGGGGAGCTGTTTTTT

d_gene: NA
v_gene: TRBV5-4
j_gene: TRBJ2-3
abundance: NA
CDR3aa: CTSSSGRLADTDTQYF
CDR3nt: TGTACCAGCAGCTCGGGACGACTGGCAGACACAGATACGCAGTATTTT

d_gene: NA
v_gene: TRBV29-1
j_gene: TRBJ1-5
abundance: few
CDR3aa: CSVVLGGSGNQPQHF
CDR3nt: TGCAGCGTTGTGCTTGGGGGTTCGGGCAATCAGCCCCAGCATTTT

d_gene: NA
v_gene: TRBV4-1
j_gene: TRBJ2-2
abundance: NA
CDR3aa: CAISRRENTGEPFF
CDR3nt: TGCGCCATCAGCCGGAGGGAGAACACCGGGGAGCCGTTTTTT

d_gene: NA
v_gene: TRBV4-2
j_gene: TRBJ2-7
abundance: few
CDR3aa: CANSQDLGDLGEQYF
CDR3nt: TGTGCAAACAGCCAAGATTTAGGAGATCTGGGGGAGCAGTACTTC

d_gene: NA
v_gene: TRBV29-1
j_gene: TRBJ2-3
abundance: many
CDR3aa: CSSRDFNTDTQYF
CDR3nt: TGCAGCAGCCGGGACTTCAACACAGATACGCAGTATTTT

d_gene: NA
v_gene: TRBV4-3
j_gene: TRBJ2-3
abundance: NA
CDR3aa: CASSLDRAGTTDKQYF
CDR3nt: TGCGCCAGCAGCCTAGATAGAGCGGGCACCACAGATAAGCAGTACTTT

d_gene: TRBD1
v_gene: TRBV4-2
j_gene: TRBJ2-7
abundance: NA
CDR3aa: CASSQVVGQNYEQYF
CDR3nt: TGTGCCAGCAGCCAAGTTGTGGGACAGAACTACGAGCAGTACTTC

d_gene: NA
v_gene: TRBV5-6
j_gene: TRBJ2-1
abundance: NA
CDR3aa: CASIPWGPLRRNDQFF
CDR3nt: TGTGCCAGCATCCCCTGGGGGCCCTTAAGGCGTAATGATCAGTTCTTC

d_gene: NA
v_gene: TRBV4-1
j_gene: TRBJ2-2
abundance: NA
CDR3aa: CASGQAGVDRSNTGELFF
CDR3nt: TGCGCCAGCGGCCAAGCAGGGGTCGACAGGTCGAACACCGGGGAGCTGTTCTTT

d_gene: TRBD1
v_gene: TRBV5-1
j_gene: TRBJ2-5
abundance: NA
CDR3aa: CASSRQGRVGSQETQYF
CDR3nt: TGCGCCAGCAGCCGACAGGGAAGGGTGGGGAGTCAAGAGACCCAGTACTTC

d_gene: TRBD1
v_gene: TRBV5-6
j_gene: TRBJ1-2
abundance: NA
CDR3aa: CASSLGQGDTF
CDR3nt: TGTGCCAGCAGCCTGGGACAGGGAGATACCTTC

d_gene: NA
v_gene: TRBV6-2/TRBV6-3
j_gene: TRBJ1-5
abundance: NA
CDR3aa: CASSYSIGGQHF
CDR3nt: TGTGCCAGCAGTTACTCGATAGGGGGACAGCATTTT

d_gene: NA
v_gene: TRBV12-3/TRBV12-4
j_gene: TRBJ2-7
abundance: NA
CDR3aa: CASSNPEVYEQYF
CDR3nt: TGTGCCAGCAGTAATCCCGAGGTCTACGAGCAGTATTTC

d_gene: NA
v_gene: TRBV20-1
j_gene: TRBJ1-2
abundance: many
CDR3aa: CSARQFLDYGYTF
CDR3nt: TGCAGTGCTAGACAGTTTTTGGACTATGGCTACACCTTC

d_gene: NA
v_gene: TRBV5-4
j_gene: TRBJ2-7
abundance: few
CDR3aa: CASSSGASYEQYF
CDR3nt: TGTGCCAGCAGCTCCGGGGCCTCCTACGAGCAGTACTTC

d_gene: TRBD1
v_gene: TRBV12-3/TRBV12-4
j_gene: TRBJ1-6
abundance: NA
CDR3aa: CDSMTGRRSPLHF
CDR3nt: TGTGACAGCATGACAGGGAGGAGATCACCCCTCCACTTT

d_gene: NA
v_gene: TRBV29-1
j_gene: TRBJ2-1
abundance: once
CDR3aa: CSVAYYNEQFF
CDR3nt: TGCAGCGTTGCTTACTACAATGAGCAGTTCTTC

d_gene: TRBD2
v_gene: TRBV23-1
j_gene: TRBJ2-3
abundance: once
CDR3aa: CASSQSQAGNTDTQYF
CDR3nt: TGCGCCAGCAGTCAATCACAAGCGGGGAACACAGATACGCAGTATTTT

d_gene: NA
v_gene: TRBV10-2
j_gene: TRBJ2-3
abundance: NA
CDR3aa: CDSNPSAGGTDTQYF
CDR3nt: TGCGACAGTAACCCTAGTGCCGGGGGCACAGATACGCAGTATTTT

d_gene: TRBD2
v_gene: TRBV5-4
j_gene: TRBJ2-2
abundance: NA
CDR3aa: CASSLRLAGGPGELFF
CDR3nt: TGTGCCAGCAGCTTAAGACTAGCGGGAGGGCCCGGGGAGCTGTTTTTT

d_gene: NA
v_gene: TRBV7-9
j_gene: TRBJ1-1
abundance: few
CDR3aa: CASSQAREAFF
CDR3nt: TGTGCCAGCAGCCAGGCCCGTGAAGCTTTCTTT

d_gene: NA
v_gene: TRBV12-3/TRBV12-4
j_gene: TRBJ2-7
abundance: few
CDR3aa: CASSSSRAIYEQYF
CDR3nt: TGTGCCAGCAGTTCGAGCAGGGCCATCTACGAGCAGTACTTC

d_gene: NA
v_gene: TRBV6-5
j_gene: TRBJ2-2
abundance: NA
CDR3aa: CASSYEGGGELFF
CDR3nt: TGTGCCAGTAGTTACGAAGGGGGCGGGGAGCTGTTTTTT

d_gene: NA
v_gene: TRBV11-2
j_gene: TRBJ2-7
abundance: NA
CDR3aa: CTAGGGSYEQYF
CDR3nt: TGTACCGCAGGGGGGGGCTCCTACGAGCAGTACTTC

d_gene: TRBD2
v_gene: TRBV4-3
j_gene: TRBJ2-7
abundance: NA
CDR3aa: CASSPGLGGYYEQHF
CDR3nt: TGCGCCAGCAGCCCCGGACTAGGAGGGTACTACGAGCAGCATTTC

d_gene: NA
v_gene: TRBV20-1
j_gene: TRBJ1-6
abundance: few
CDR3aa: CSAPRGSGSYNSPLHF
CDR3nt: TGCAGTGCTCCAAGGGGGTCGGGCTCCTATAATTCACCCCTCCACTTT

d_gene: NA
v_gene: TRBV13
j_gene: TRBJ2-2
abundance: NA
CDR3aa: CASSRPTGELYF
CDR3nt: TGTGCCAGCAGCCGGCCGACCGGGGAGCTGTATTTT

d_gene: NA
v_gene: TRBV5-1
j_gene: TRBJ1-4
abundance: NA
CDR3aa: CASSLWGSEKLFF
CDR3nt: TGCGCCAGCAGCTTGTGGGGGAGTGAAAAACTGTTTTTT

d_gene: NA
v_gene: TRBV11-3
j_gene: TRBJ2-4
abundance: NA
CDR3aa: CASSWMGQDIQSF
CDR3nt: TGTGCCAGCAGCTGGATGGGTCAGGACATTCAGAGCTTC

d_gene: NA
v_gene: TRBV12-3/TRBV12-4
j_gene: TRBJ1-1
abundance: medium-sized
CDR3aa: CASSFPGILNTEAFF
CDR3nt: TGTGCCAGCAGTTTCCCAGGGATACTGAACACTGAAGCTTTCTTT

d_gene: NA
v_gene: TRBV6-1
j_gene: TRBJ2-2
abundance: NA
CDR3aa: CASSEFGRGIAGGLFF
CDR3nt: TGTGCCAGCAGTGAATTCGGACGAGGTATCGCCGGGGGGCTGTTTTTT

d_gene: TRBD2
v_gene: TRBV4-2
j_gene: TRBJ2-1
abundance: NA
CDR3aa: CVSSQDSSGGTYNEQFF
CDR3nt: TGTGTCAGCAGCCAAGATTCTAGCGGGGGGACTTACAATGAGCAGTTCTTC

d_gene: TRBD2
v_gene: TRBV29-1
j_gene: TRBJ2-3
abundance: NA
CDR3aa: CSAQRLAAVTDAQYF
CDR3nt: TGCAGCGCCCAACGTCTAGCGGCCGTCACAGATGCGCAGTATTTT

d_gene: NA
v_gene: TRBV4-1
j_gene: TRBJ1-2
abundance: NA
CDR3aa: CASSQGWGADHGYTF
CDR3nt: TGCGCCAGCAGCCAAGGTTGGGGTGCAGACCATGGCTACACCTTC

d_gene: TRBD1
v_gene: TRBV5-6
j_gene: TRBJ1-4
abundance: many
CDR3aa: CASSLGDRGLQKLFF
CDR3nt: TGTGCCAGCAGCTTGGGAGACAGGGGGCTCCAAAAACTGTTTTTT

d_gene: NA
v_gene: TRBV11-2
j_gene: TRBJ2-3
abundance: many
CDR3aa: CASSLISSADTQYF
CDR3nt: TGTGCCAGCAGCTTAATTAGTTCCGCCGATACGCAGTATTTT

d_gene: NA
v_gene: TRBV4-1
j_gene: TRBJ1-3
abundance: once
CDR3aa: CASSQDLSRSWNSGNTIYF
CDR3nt: TGCGCCAGCAGTCAAGATCTTTCACGGTCTTGGAACTCTGGAAACACCATATATTTT

d_gene: NA
v_gene: TRBV29-1
j_gene: TRBJ1-1
abundance: NA
CDR3aa: CIVEDHQGTEAFF
CDR3nt: TGCATCGTTGAAGACCACCAGGGGACTGAAGCTTTCTTT

d_gene: NA
v_gene: TRBV6-1
j_gene: TRBJ2-2
abundance: NA
CDR3aa: CASKFHNPNTGELFF
CDR3nt: TGTGCCAGCAAATTCCACAACCCGAACACCGGGGAGCTGTTTTTT